The rows below give T cell receptor beta chains drawn from one sample of a study of cytomegalovirus exposure and HLA in healthy donors. Some clones are missing from TCRdb's copy, which holds only in-frame ones; the method was immunoSEQ multiplex PCR. The sample carries over 75,000 clones, 79% recorded once. Sequenced sample: PBMCs. Receptor source: a male donor in good health and CMV-seropositive. The CDR3 runs from the conserved cysteine through the conserved F or W. The D gene is left open where the match is weak. The size field is filled for only some rows; it gives once, few, many or a size class.

D: .; V: TRBV5-1; J: TRBJ1-1; size: .; CDR3: CASSPVTENTEAFF; DNA: TGCGCCAGCAGCCCGGTCACAGAGAACACTGAAGCTTTCTTT
D: .; V: TRBV7-2; J: TRBJ1-1; size: .; CDR3: CASSLGRETAEAFF; DNA: TGTGCCAGCAGCTTAGGTCGGGAAACTGCTGAAGCTTTCTTT
D: .; V: TRBV5-1; J: TRBJ1-3; size: few; CDR3: CASSLQGSGNTIYF; DNA: TGCGCCAGCAGCTTGCAGGGCTCTGGAAACACCATATATTTT
D: .; V: TRBV5-6; J: TRBJ2-7; size: .; CDR3: CASSLLTGSYEQYF; DNA: TGTGCCAGCAGCCTTCTCACAGGCTCCTACGAGCAGTACTTC
D: .; V: TRBV5-1; J: TRBJ1-1; size: .; CDR3: CASSLDGGATEAFF; DNA: TGCGCCAGCAGCTTGGACGGGGGTGCCACTGAAGCTTTCTTT
D: .; V: TRBV19; J: TRBJ1-4; size: few; CDR3: CASRYGLTTNEKLFF; DNA: TGTGCCAGTCGATACGGACTTACAACTAATGAAAAACTGTTTTTT
D: .; V: TRBV7-9; J: TRBJ1-1; size: .; CDR3: CASSPQGSIATEAFF; DNA: TGTGCCAGCAGCCCTCAGGGGTCGATAGCCACTGAAGCTTTCTTT
D: .; V: TRBV30; J: TRBJ1-5; size: .; CDR3: CAWSVQEGPPQHF; DNA: TGTGCCTGGAGTGTACAGGAGGGTCCGCCCCAGCATTTT
D: TRBD2; V: TRBV5-1; J: TRBJ2-5; size: .; CDR3: CASSFGLAGGPETQYF; DNA: TGCGCCAGCAGCTTCGGACTAGCGGGGGGGCCAGAGACCCAGTACTTC
D: TRBD1; V: TRBV18; J: TRBJ1-2; size: once; CDR3: CASSLGQAVYGYTF; DNA: TGTGCCAGCTCTTTGGGACAGGCGGTCTATGGCTACACCTTC
D: TRBD2; V: TRBV19; J: TRBJ2-5; size: once; CDR3: CASSIGAGGPQETQYF; DNA: TGTGCCAGTAGTATTGGAGCGGGGGGGCCTCAGGAGACCCAGTACTTC
D: .; V: TRBV5-1; J: TRBJ2-3; size: .; CDR3: CASSLEAFSTDTQYF; DNA: TGCGCCAGCAGCTTGGAAGCTTTTTCCACAGATACGCAGTATTTT
D: .; V: TRBV19; J: TRBJ1-5; size: .; CDR3: CAGAGGVNQPQHF; DNA: TGTGCCGGCGCCGGAGGGGTTAATCAGCCCCAGCATTTT
D: .; V: TRBV29-1; J: TRBJ1-4; size: .; CDR3: CSGTGSGGGEKLFF; DNA: TGCAGCGGAACAGGGAGCGGGGGAGGCGAAAAACTGTTTTTT
D: .; V: TRBV7-9; J: TRBJ2-3; size: .; CDR3: CASSIGTPSLTDTQYF; DNA: TGTGCCAGCAGCATTGGGACTCCTAGCCTCACAGATACGCAGTATTTT
D: TRBD1; V: TRBV11-2; J: TRBJ1-1; size: .; CDR3: CASSLTPGGEAFF; DNA: TGTGCCAGCAGCTTAACCCCAGGGGGGGAAGCTTTCTTT
D: TRBD1; V: TRBV5-1; J: TRBJ2-7; size: .; CDR3: CASSLGQGVHF; DNA: TGCGCCAGCAGCTTGGGGCAGGGGGTGCACTTC
D: .; V: TRBV2; J: TRBJ2-7; size: .; CDR3: CASSRGALYEQYF; DNA: TGTGCCAGCAGCAGGGGGGCCCTCTACGAGCAGTACTTC
D: .; V: TRBV30; J: TRBJ2-5; size: once; CDR3: CAWSDPGTHGEARYF; DNA: TGTGCCTGGAGTGACCCCGGGACCCACGGGGAGGCTCGGTACTTC
D: .; V: TRBV4-2; J: TRBJ1-4; size: few; CDR3: CASSQGQAGEKLFF; DNA: TGTGCCAGCAGCCAAGGGCAGGCAGGGGAAAAACTGTTTTTT
D: .; V: TRBV7-6; J: TRBJ2-7; size: .; CDR3: CASSLVTEFPHEQYF; DNA: TGTGCCAGCAGCTTAGTAACAGAATTCCCCCACGAGCAGTACTTC
D: TRBD1; V: TRBV5-1; J: TRBJ1-1; size: .; CDR3: CASSLGRGPNTEAFF; DNA: TGCGCCAGCAGCTTGGGAAGGGGGCCGAACACTGAAGCTTTCTTT
D: TRBD1; V: TRBV29-1; J: TRBJ1-1; size: few; CDR3: CSVGQGNTEAFF; DNA: TGCAGCGTTGGACAGGGGAACACTGAAGCTTTCTTT
D: TRBD1; V: TRBV4-1; J: TRBJ1-1; size: .; CDR3: CASSQLQGAVSEAFF; DNA: TGCGCCAGCAGCCAATTACAGGGGGCGGTCTCTGAAGCTTTCTTT
D: TRBD2; V: TRBV5-1; J: TRBJ2-7; size: .; CDR3: CASSPKASGSHEQYF; DNA: TGCGCCAGCAGCCCGAAGGCTAGCGGGTCCCACGAGCAGTACTTC
D: .; V: TRBV19; J: TRBJ1-4; size: .; CDR3: CASSIMFNEKLFF; DNA: TGTGCCAGTAGTATCATGTTTAATGAAAAACTGTTTTTT
D: .; V: TRBV30; J: TRBJ1-1; size: .; CDR3: CAWSEQGSNTEAFF; DNA: TGTGCCTGGAGTGAGCAGGGGTCGAACACTGAAGCTTTCTTT
D: .; V: TRBV6-1; J: TRBJ2-7; size: .; CDR3: CASSDLGVVLYF; DNA: TGTGCCAGCAGTGACCTCGGGGTCGTTCTGTACTTC
D: TRBD1; V: TRBV29-1; J: TRBJ2-3; size: .; CDR3: CSAPRTGSSTDTQYF; DNA: TGCAGCGCTCCCCGGACAGGGTCAAGCACAGATACGCAGTATTTT